This is a list of T cell receptor beta chains from one sample in a study of CD8 T cells in Susac syndrome. TCRdb processed the immunoSEQ multiplex PCR reads anew with MiXCR; each CDR3 protein has one entry. The sample contains roughly 190,000 distinct CDR3 sequences, around 96% of which appear only once. The sequenced material came from CD4+ T cells from PBMCs. The receptors were gathered from a human donor in good health. Both conserved end residues are part of each CDR3. A clone size is listed for some rows: how often the clone was seen (once, few, many), or a class if it is expanded.

abundance | v_gene | CDR3aa
. | TRBV28 | CASSSPLNTEAFF
. | TRBV29-1 | CSVAHSSEETQYF
. | TRBV11-2 | CASSPGWLLYEQYF
. | TRBV20-1 | CSARGAGSEQPQHF
. | TRBV28 | CASSLDRGAEAFF
. | TRBV13 | CASSHRTGADEQFF
. | TRBV30 | CAWTLPPGELFF
. | TRBV12-3/TRBV12-4 | CASSLVVLAGRETQYF
. | TRBV20-1 | CSARNLEQRFSTLYNEQFF
. | TRBV20-1 | CSAPGGGAETQYF
. | TRBV20-1 | CSARWNVEQYF
. | TRBV6-6 | CASRVSGRNSEQFF
once | TRBV19 | CASSPPGGPEAFF
. | TRBV3-1 | CASSFGLAGGSNTGELFF
. | TRBV5-1 | CASSPEGVHEQYF
. | TRBV25-1 | CASSELGEQYF
. | TRBV3-1 | CASSLLPGTSYQETQYF
. | TRBV29-1 | CSVGQGGTYEQYF
. | TRBV27 | CASSSGSYNQPQHF
. | TRBV4-3 | CASSQGLALEQFF
. | TRBV7-2 | CASSMGDRVRETQYF
. | TRBV5-4 | CASSLRLDYEQYF
. | TRBV20-1 | CSANKGATTTDTQYF
. | TRBV30 | CAWSDLGGSYEQYF
. | TRBV5-1 | CASSFSRRNTDTQYF
. | TRBV20-1 | CSARDIGVGTQYF
. | TRBV5-1 | CASTLGKPGNEQFF
. | TRBV29-1 | CSDRDNTDTQYF
. | TRBV12-3/TRBV12-4 | CASSRLAGVRETQYF
. | TRBV14 | CASSKEGRFNEKLFF
. | TRBV27 | CASTVYEQYF
once | TRBV29-1 | CSVDLQGYNGYTF
once | TRBV20-1 | CSAYRGELKQPQHF
. | TRBV20-1 | CSAHLSMYTQYF
. | TRBV30 | CACLDGNTEAFF
. | TRBV15 | CATSRDRDTQYF
. | TRBV3-1 | CASSQQPGRGTQFF
. | TRBV15 | CATSRDLAGVTGELFF
. | TRBV18 | CASSTGTDGQPQHF
. | TRBV25-1 | CASSALAGVGNEQFF
. | TRBV12-3/TRBV12-4 | CASSPSGTANYEQYF
once | TRBV27 | CASSFSGNYGYTF
. | TRBV4-3 | CASSRLIAGAYNEQFF
. | TRBV30 | CAWSQGTSNQPQHF
. | TRBV4-3 | CASSQATSGRAQTQYF
. | TRBV20-1 | CSAGVDGTEAFF
. | TRBV10-3 | CATAILAGGETQYF
. | TRBV29-1 | CSVEERTGGSHGYTF